This is a list of T cell receptor beta chains from one sample in a study of technical replicates of blood from a handful of donors. Data came from immunoSEQ multiplex PCR; TCRdb stores just in-frame clones and leaves some out. The table has approximately 65,000 clones, approximately 83% seen once. The sample consisted of PBMCs. The receptor source for this set is a human donor in good health. Some clones in this sample may be carry-over from other donors' samples. Each CDR3 is given with its conserved first and last residue. Fields, in order: V gene, J gene, D gene, CDR3 protein, CDR3 DNA. D genes are given only for firm matches.

>TRBV5-1|TRBJ2-3|.
CASSSSEETDTQYF
TGCGCCAGCAGTTCTAGCGAGGAGACAGATACGCAGTATTTT
>TRBV29-1|TRBJ2-3|.
CSVRRGPDTQYF
TGCAGCGTTAGGCGGGGCCCAGATACGCAGTATTTT
>TRBV30|TRBJ2-7|TRBD2
CAWRLAGSSYEQYF
TGTGCCTGGAGGCTAGCGGGAAGCTCCTACGAGCAGTACTTC
>TRBV6-6|TRBJ1-1|.
CASSQLNTEAFF
TGTGCCAGCAGCCAACTAAACACTGAAGCTTTCTTT
>TRBV7-8|TRBJ1-5|.
CASSFAGRYQPQHF
TGTGCCAGCAGCTTCGCAGGGAGGTACCAGCCCCAGCATTTT
>TRBV7-9|TRBJ2-2|TRBD1
CASSPWTGGPGELFF
TGTGCCAGCAGCCCTTGGACAGGGGGCCCGGGGGAGCTGTTTTTT
>TRBV29-1|TRBJ1-4|.
CSVEDAAEKLFF
TGCAGCGTTGAAGATGCGGCTGAAAAACTGTTTTTT
>TRBV2|TRBJ1-2|.
CASSGLTGNYGYTF
TGTGCCAGCAGTGGTTTGACGGGTAACTATGGCTACACCTTC
>TRBV6-1|TRBJ2-5|TRBD2
CASRVSGGALETQYF
TGTGCCAGCAGGGTTAGCGGGGGGGCCTTGGAGACCCAGTACTTC
>TRBV4-3|TRBJ2-2|.
CASSQGRAGGFGELFF
TGCGCCAGCAGCCAAGGGCGGGCGGGCGGTTTCGGGGAGCTGTTTTTT
>TRBV2|TRBJ2-5|TRBD2
CASTLTSGGTETQYF
TGTGCCAGCACTCTGACTAGCGGGGGAACCGAGACCCAGTACTTC
>TRBV19|TRBJ1-6|.
CASRAQGNSYNSPLHF
TGTGCCAGTAGGGCGCAGGGAAACTCCTATAATTCACCCCTCCACTTT
>TRBV11-2|TRBJ2-5|.
CASSLGWQGEETQYF
TGTGCCAGCAGCTTAGGTTGGCAGGGTGAAGAGACCCAGTACTTC
>TRBV5-1|TRBJ2-2|.
CASSPRGTGELFF
TGCGCCAGCAGCCCCCGGGGCACCGGGGAGCTGTTTTTT
>TRBV5-1|TRBJ2-3|TRBD2
CASSPNSGGPTDTQYF
TGCGCCAGCAGCCCCAATAGCGGGGGTCCAACAGATACGCAGTATTTT